What follows are 29 T cell receptor beta chains derived from one specimen sequenced in a study of cytomegalovirus exposure and HLA in healthy donors. Both 60 Vbeta primers and 13 Jbeta primers went into the PCR. The table came from immunoSEQ multiplex PCR; TCRdb's copy has only in-frame clones and leaves some out. The data hold about 110,000 clones, with under 85% observed a single time. Sequencing input: PBMCs. These receptors all come from a man aged 25 to 45 in good health and CMV-seronegative.

This chain joins TRBV4-1 and TRBJ1-3; D unresolved. The CDR3 covers 14 residues. The germline CDR1 and CDR2 sequences are MGHRA and YSYEKL. V lost 2 bases and J 0 bases, leaving 5 bases between the germline ends. The CDR3 DNA reads as TGCGCCAGCAGCCAACCAGTCTCTGGAAACACCATATATTTT. This codes for CASSQPVSGNTIYF.

Notes on this clone: In this CDR3 the conserved last residue, phenylalanine or tryptophan, is missing, so a read error is likely. This chain joins TRBV10-2 and TRBJ1-2, with a weak D call TRBD1 (5 bases). The ends were cut back, 2 bases at V and 3 bases at J, with 13 bases in the middle. The CDR3 length is 15 residues. Germline loops: CDR1 WSHSY, CDR2 SAAADI. The CDR3 reads CASSEIAGLDYGYTL. In nucleotides, the CDR3 is TGCGCCAGCAGTGAGATTGCAGGGCTGGACTATGGCTACACCCTC.

The chain employs TRBV10-3 and TRBJ1-3, with D possibly TRBD1 on 6 matching bases. Trimming took off 6 bases at V and 4 bases at J, with 13 bases between the two ends. The CDR3 is 14 residues long. The germline CDR1 and CDR2 sequences are ENHRY and SYGVKD. CDR3 sequence: CAIRDSAPGNTIYF. The CDR3 DNA reads as TGTGCCATCAGGGACAGCGCCCCCGGAAACACCATATATTTT.

The chain combines TRBV6-5 with TRBJ1-2; maybe TRBD1 (6 bases). Per germline, CDR1 MNHEY and CDR2 SVGAGI. V lost 2 bases, J lost 2 bases, and 12 bases lay in between. This CDR3 has 15 amino acids. This CDR3 reads CASSYAAGQNYGYTF. CDR3 nucleotide sequence: TGTGCCAGCAGTTACGCCGCCGGACAGAACTATGGCTACACCTTC.

This chain joins TRBV5-1 and TRBJ2-5; D gene ambiguous. CDR3 length equals 12 residues. Germline CDR1 is SGHRS and CDR2 is YFSETQ. Trimming pared 0 bases from V and 4 bases from J, leaving 4 bases between. The CDR3, as DNA: TGCGCCAGCAGCTTGGACTCAGAGACCCAGTACTTC. It is translated as CASSLDSETQYF. The full variable domain, completed using reference TRBV5-1 and TRBJ2-5, is KAGVTQTPRYLIKTRGQQVTLSCSPISGHRSVSWYQQTPGQGLQFLFEYFSETQRNKGNFPGRFSGRQFSNSRSEMNVSTLELGDSALYLCASSLDSETQYFGPGTRLLVL.

The chain joins TRBV18 to TRBJ2-5, with a weak D call TRBD1 (6 bases). V dropped 1 base and J dropped 5 bases, with 8 bases sitting between them. The CDR3 has 13 residues. Germline V gene data show CDR1 as KGHSH and CDR2 as LQKENI. The CDR3 sequence is CASSPRQGETQYF. The CDR3 DNA is TGTGCCAGCTCACCACGCCAGGGGGAGACCCAGTACTTC.

There are a few counts of this clone. CDR3 in DNA: TGCGCCAGCAGCCAACAAACAAGCTACGAGCAGTACTTC. Translation: CASSQQTSYEQYF. J is TRBJ2-7 and V is TRBV4-1, with D uncertain. Germline assignment: CDR1 MGHRA and CDR2 YSYEKL. Trimming took off 2 bases at V and 3 bases at J, with 8 bases between the two ends. This CDR3 is 13 amino acids long.

This clone was seen a handful of times. The chain joins TRBV6-6 to TRBJ2-7, with TRBD1 matching 8 bases. CDR3 size: 16 residues. Germline V lookup: CDR1 MNHNY, CDR2 SVGAGI (reference sequence). Germline trimming cut 0 bases from V and 0 bases from J; bases unmatched to any gene: 4. The CDR3 sequence: CASSYSPTGGSYEQYF. CDR3 DNA: TGTGCCAGCAGTTACTCTCCAACAGGGGGCTCCTACGAGCAGTACTTC.

The chain employs TRBV19 and TRBJ2-7, with 8 bases lining up with TRBD2. J was trimmed by 6 bases and V by 2 bases; bases with no gene match: 6. Germline lookup yields CDR1 LNHDA and CDR2 SQIVND (reference sequence). The CDR3 totals 14 residues. CDR3 loop: CASSIPGTRIEQYF. The CDR3, as DNA: TGTGCCAGTAGTATACCCGGGACTAGGATCGAGCAGTACTTC.

The gene calls are TRBV18 and TRBJ2-5; maybe TRBD1 (5 bases). This CDR3 has 14 amino acids. CDR1 and CDR2 from the germline V gene are KGHSH and LQKENI. V was cut by 3 bases and J by 3 bases, with 11 bases left in between. CDR3 sequence reads: CASSPTAKKETQYF. CDR3 in DNA: TGTGCCAGCTCACCGACAGCTAAAAAAGAGACCCAGTACTTC.

V is TRBV5-4 and J is TRBJ2-7; weak D call: TRBD1 (5 bases). Germline CDR1 and CDR2: SGHNT and YYREEE (reference sequence). The germline V and J ends were trimmed by 3 bases and 1 base, with 14 bases remaining between them. There are 15 residues in the CDR3. The CDR3 sequence is CASSSQQGPSYEQYF. CDR3 bases: TGTGCCAGCAGCTCACAGCAGGGCCCTTCCTACGAGCAGTACTTC. Full variable domain (remainder filled in from reference TRBV5-4 and TRBJ2-7): ETGVTQSPTHLIKTRGQQVTLRCSSQSGHNTVSWYQQALGQGPQFIFQYYREEENGRGNFPPRFSGLQFPNYSSELNVNALELDDSALYLCASSSQQGPSYEQYFGPGTRLTVT.

The chain links TRBV5-4 to TRBJ2-3; TRBD2 aligns across 9 bases. Germline CDR1 SGHNT, CDR2 YYREEE (reference sequence). The V gene end was trimmed by 0 bases and the J gene end by 6 bases; junction bases not matched to a gene: 5. This CDR3 has 15 amino acids. The CDR3 here is CASSLDQREVDTQYF. The CDR3 coding sequence is TGTGCCAGCAGCTTGGATCAGCGGGAGGTGGATACGCAGTATTTT.

This clone was observed a single time. The genes are TRBV2 and TRBJ1-5, with D unclear. Germline CDR1 and CDR2: SNHLY and FYNNEI. The CDR3 length is 12 residues. With 5 bases removed from V and 9 bases from J, the gap between germline ends came to 11 bases. The DNA for the CDR3 is TGTGCCAGCAGTTCACCGTTCGGGCCCCAGCATTTT. It translates to CASSSPFGPQHF.

In the case of this clone: The same CDR3 can be traced to other DNA sequences in this sample. The chain combines TRBV27 with TRBJ2-1; tentative D call: TRBD2 (6 bases). The germline V gene has CDR1 MNHEY and CDR2 SMNVEV (reference sequence). This CDR3 contains 13 residues. Trimming took off 3 bases at V and 4 bases at J, with 7 bases between the two ends. CDR3 residues: CASSLEGYNEQFF. The CDR3 DNA follows: TGTGCCAGCAGTTTGGAGGGATACAATGAGCAGTTCTTC.

The J gene is TRBJ2-7, the V gene TRBV28, with TRBD2 matching 8 bases. This CDR3 is 16 amino acids long. J was trimmed by 2 bases and V by 4 bases; bases with no gene match: 10. Germline V gene lookup returns CDR1 MDHEN and CDR2 SYDVKM. CDR3 bases: TGTGCCAGCAGTTCCGCCGCCCCGGGACTAGCCTACGAGCAGTACTTC. Residues: CASSSAAPGLAYEQYF.

V usage is TRBV4-3 and J usage is TRBJ1-5; D unclear. This CDR3 has 15 amino acids. Germline assignment: CDR1 LGHNA and CDR2 YSLEER. V was pared by 0 bases and J by 4 bases, with 10 bases between. The CDR3 loop is CASSQDRLNNQPQHF. The CDR3 DNA follows: TGCGCCAGCAGCCAAGATCGACTTAATAATCAGCCCCAGCATTTT.

V usage is TRBV27 and J usage is TRBJ2-3; D unclear. The CDR3 totals 15 residues. Trimming took 2 bases from V and 0 from J, leaving 9 bases between them. Germline lookup yields CDR1 MNHEY and CDR2 SMNVEV (reference sequence). The CDR3 DNA follows: TGTGCCAGCAGTTTACTACCCGTAAGCACAGATACGCAGTATTTT. The encoded protein is CASSLLPVSTDTQYF.

This chain joins TRBV11-2 and TRBJ1-1; 8 bases line up with TRBD1. The germline gives CDR1 SGHAT, CDR2 FQNNGV. CDR3 size: 18 residues. Germline trimming cut 5 bases from V and 2 bases from J; bases unmatched to any gene: 16. This chain's CDR3 is CASSRRGQARIGNTEAFF. The DNA for the CDR3 is TGTGCCAGCAGCCGACGGGGACAGGCCAGAATTGGAAACACTGAAGCTTTCTTT. The full variable domain, rest sourced from reference TRBV11-2 and TRBJ1-1, is EAGVAQSPRYKIIEKRQSVAFWCNPISGHATLYWYQQILGQGPKLLIQFQNNGVVDDSQLPKDRFSAERLKGVDSTLKIQPAKLEDSAVYLCASSRRGQARIGNTEAFFGQGTRLTVV.

This clone was seen more than once but under ten times. V and J are TRBV19 and TRBJ1-5, with 7 nucleotides matching TRBD1. The V and J ends lost 5 bases and 3 bases, in that order; junction bases with no gene match: 7. CDR3 size: 15 residues. Germline assignment: CDR1 LNHDA and CDR2 SQIVND (reference sequence). The CDR3 loop is CASSPWDSLNQPQHF. CDR3 coding DNA: TGTGCCAGTAGTCCCTGGGACAGTCTCAATCAGCCCCAGCATTTT.

This sequence joins TRBV7-2 and TRBJ1-2; D may be TRBD1 (6 bases). Germline CDR1 is SGHTA and CDR2 is FQGNSA. The CDR3 contains 17 residues. Trimming took 6 bases from V and 4 from J, leaving 24 bases between them. In DNA form, the CDR3 reads TGTGCCAGCAGGGAAACTTGGACAGCCGGTTTTGGCTATGGCTACACCTTC. This gives the protein CASRETWTAGFGYGYTF.

The J gene is TRBJ1-3, the V gene TRBV5-1; TRBD1 matches 7 bases. Germline lookup yields CDR1 SGHRS and CDR2 YFSETQ. The CDR3 length is 15 residues. The J segment lost 0 bases and the V segment lost 0 bases, leaving 0 bases of the junction unmatched. The CDR3 protein is CASSLDRGSGNTIYF. The CDR3 DNA reads as TGCGCCAGCAGCTTGGACAGGGGCTCTGGAAACACCATATATTTT.

This chain's CDR3 is CASSLQGENYGYTF. The CDR3 DNA reads TGTGCCAGCAGCCTACAGGGTGAGAACTATGGCTACACCTTC. The V call is TRBV7-9, the J call TRBJ1-2; TRBD1 is a possible D gene (6 bases). V gave up 5 bases and J gave up 2 bases, with 12 bases separating them. The CDR3 sequence is 14 residues long. Germline-derived CDR1 and CDR2 are SEHNR and FQNEAQ (reference sequence).

This chain connects TRBV5-1 to TRBJ2-6; D might be TRBD1 (7 bases). This CDR3 spans 16 amino acids. V was trimmed by 1 base and J by 2 bases, leaving 10 bases between them. Germline V gives CDR1 SGHRS, CDR2 YFSETQ. The CDR3 protein is CASSLPGGPGANVLTF. In DNA, the CDR3 is TGCGCCAGCAGCTTGCCAGGGGGGCCTGGGGCCAACGTCCTGACTTTC.

The chain couples TRBV30 to TRBJ1-2; the D is unclear. Trimming took 4 bases from V and 4 from J, leaving 13 bases between them. Germline assignment: CDR1 GTSNPN and CDR2 SVGIG (reference sequence). This CDR3 is built from 13 residues. The DNA of the CDR3 is TGTGCCTGGATGGGTTTCCGGGGCTATGGCTACACCTTC. Amino acids: CAWMGFRGYGYTF.

This chain connects TRBV10-3 to TRBJ2-7; D uncertain. The CDR3 runs 15 residues. The germline V gene has CDR1 ENHRY and CDR2 SYGVKD. The V gene lost 9 bases and the J gene lost 2 bases, with 20 bases spanning the gap. The CDR3 DNA follows: TGTGCCATGAATAATGAACCGGGTCCTACCTACGAGCAGTACTTC. It codes for CAMNNEPGPTYEQYF.

The CDR3 DNA reads as TGTGCCAGCAGTTATGCCTTCGGGACAGGGGTTTACTACGAGCAGTACTTC. It yields the protein CASSYAFGTGVYYEQYF. The J gene is TRBJ2-7, the V gene TRBV27, with 10 bases fitting TRBD1. Trimming took 4 bases from V and 3 from J; bases not matched to a gene: 12. There are 17 residues in the CDR3. From germline, CDR1 is MNHEY and CDR2 SMNVEV (reference sequence).

This clone appeared a single time. V gene TRBV7-2 combines with J gene TRBJ2-1, with 8 bases that match TRBD1. This CDR3 region has 15 residues. Germline V gives CDR1 SGHTA, CDR2 FQGNSA. Trimming removed 5 bases from V and 0 bases from J; junction bases left unmatched: 3. The CDR3 DNA reads as TGTGCCAGCAGCAGTGACAGGGGCTCCTACAATGAGCAGTTCTTC. It is translated as CASSSDRGSYNEQFF.

The V call is TRBV5-6, the J call TRBJ2-7; TRBD1 agrees at 9 bases. Germline V gives CDR1 SGHDT, CDR2 YYEEEE. Unmatched junction bases numbered 9, after V lost 4 bases and J lost 7 bases. CDR3 length equals 14 residues. The CDR3 spells CASSPGQGFGEQYF. CDR3 DNA sequence: TGTGCCAGCAGCCCGGGACAGGGTTTTGGTGAGCAGTACTTC.

This rearrangement joins TRBV4-3 to TRBJ2-7, with D perhaps TRBD1 (7 bases). V was trimmed by 0 bases and J by 7 bases, leaving 28 bases between them. Germline lookup yields CDR1 LGHNA and CDR2 YSLEER. The CDR3 runs 19 residues. In nucleotides, the CDR3 is TGCGCCAGCAGCCAAGATGGCGTACGCGGGACAGCGTGGTCTCAAGAGCAGTACTTC. Its translation is CASSQDGVRGTAWSQEQYF.